This paragraph reports one T cell receptor (beta chain). This table comes from immunoSEQ multiplex PCR, and its TCRdb copy is limited to in-frame clones, with some not included. The table has 65,000 or so clones, about 81% seen once. The sample comes from a study of blood T cell repertoires in COVID-19. About the study: Sites in the United States, Italy and Spain provided acute and convalescent COVID-19 samples.

The CDR3 contains 15 residues. Losses at the gene ends were 4 bases for V and 3 bases for J; bases not matched to a gene: 6. Germline V gene sequence: CDR1 SGHKS, CDR2 YYEKEE (reference sequence). Sequencing was done on a sample of peripheral blood. This TCR was sampled from an older man with acute or convalescent COVID-19. The chain couples TRBV5-5 to TRBJ2-7; 11 bases agree with TRBD2. In nucleotides, the CDR3 is TGTGCCAGCAGCGACCCCACTAGCGGGGGCTACGAGCAGTACTTC. Amino acids: CASSDPTSGGYEQYF.